The 17 T cell receptor beta chains below come from one sample, sequenced in a study of Tregs in tolerant kidney transplant recipients. The table came from immunoSEQ multiplex PCR; TCRdb's copy has only in-frame clones and leaves some out. In total, the table holds about 48,000 clones. This specimen was CD4+ T cells from blood, taken before the transplant. The origin of the receptors is a human donor who received a combined kidney and bone marrow transplant.

As regards this clone: The read falls 3 residues short of the CDR3 end, and the missing part is taken from the germline J gene. Other DNA sequences of this sample code for an identical CDR3. The chain links TRBV5-1 to TRBJ2-5; TRBD2 matches at 10 bases. The CDR3 sequence is 14 residues long. Per the germline V gene, CDR1 is SGHRS and CDR2 is YFSETQ. The ends lost 2 bases at V and 2 bases at J; junction bases unmatched: 0. CDR3 DNA, as far as it was read: TGCGCCAGCAGCTTAGCGGGAGGGCAAGAGACC. This translates into CASSLAGGQET. The whole CDR3 protein is CASSLAGGQETQYF.

For this clone: Read sequence stops 3 residues before the CDR3 end, and the germline J gene provides the missing end. J is TRBJ2-2 and V is TRBV7-7; TRBD2 matches at 10 bases. CDR1 is SSHAT, CDR2 FNYEAQ, per germline (reference sequence). The CDR3 loop spans 15 amino acids. V shed 1 base and J 6 bases; nucleotides not matched to a gene: 2. The CDR3 spells CASSLGLAGAGELFF. The CDR3 DNA, read in part, is TGTGCCAGCAGCTTAGGGCTAGCGGGAGCCGGGGAG.

About this clone: The CDR3 end is not reached by the read, which stops 3 residues before it; the germline J gene fills it in. The chain employs TRBV5-1 and TRBJ1-4; unclear D gene. Germline CDR1 reads SGHRS; CDR2 reads YFSETQ. V lost 2 bases to trimming and J lost 4 bases, with 12 bases between them. This CDR3 contains 15 residues. Partial CDR3 DNA: TGCGCCAGCAGCTTACGGGCGGGAAATAATGAAAAA. It specifies CASSLRAGNNEK. From start to end, the CDR3 is CASSLRAGNNEKLFF.

To note about this clone: The CDR3 end falls 3 residues outside the read, so it is completed with the germline J gene. The V gene is TRBV20-1, the J gene TRBJ2-7, with TRBD1 matching 7 bases. The germline CDR1 and CDR2 sequences are DFQATT and SNEGSKA (reference sequence). CDR3 length: 14 residues. Unmatched junction bases numbered 12, after V lost 6 bases and J lost 4 bases. CDR3 sequence reads: CSASRDRKSYEQYF. Partial CDR3 DNA: TGCAGTGCCAGCCGGGACAGAAAATCTTACGAG.

A word on this clone: The read halts 3 residues ahead of the CDR3 end, with the missing end drawn from the germline J gene. This sequence joins TRBV29-1 and TRBJ2-5; weak D call: TRBD2 (6 bases). CDR1 SQVTM and CDR2 ANQGSEA come from the germline V gene. V gave up 4 bases and J gave up 4 bases, with 10 bases separating them. This CDR3 spans 12 amino acids. CDR3 loop: CSVGGVGETQYF. CDR3 DNA (partial): TGCAGCGTTGGGGGGGTGGGAGAGACC.

Of note for this clone: The CDR3 extends 3 residues past the end of the read, so its final part is completed from the germline J gene. This sequence joins TRBV19 and TRBJ2-3; 7 bases are a match to TRBD1. V was pared by 4 bases and J by 2 bases, with 12 bases of the junction left unmatched. This CDR3 has 17 amino acids. Germline V gives CDR1 LNHDA, CDR2 SQIVND (reference sequence). The CDR3 spells CASSTRQGVRYTDTQYF. Partial CDR3 DNA: TGTGCCAGTAGTACCAGACAGGGAGTGAGGTACACAGATACG. Full variable domain (outside the CDR3, taken from reference TRBV19 and TRBJ2-3): DGGITQSPKYLFRKEGQNVTLSCEQNLNHDAMYWYRQDPGQGLRLIYYSQIVNDFQKGDIAEGYSVSREKKESFPLTVTSAQKNPTAFYLCASSTRQGVRYTDTQYFGPGTRLTVL.

Regarding this clone: The read terminates 3 residues ahead of where the CDR3 ends, so the germline J gene completes it. The chain recombines TRBV5-1 with TRBJ2-5; 7 bases map to TRBD1. After removal of 0 bases from V and 2 bases from J, the junction contained 4 bases not matched to a gene. The CDR3 is made up of 15 amino acids. The germline CDR1 and CDR2 sequences are SGHRS and YFSETQ. CDR3 DNA, as far as it was read: TGCGCCAGCAGCTTGGCGGGACAGTCTCAAGAGACC. It codes for CASSLAGQSQET. In full, the CDR3 reads CASSLAGQSQETQYF.

About this clone: The read ends 3 residues shy of where the CDR3 ends; the end is completed using the germline J gene. The gene calls are TRBV19 and TRBJ2-5; 7 nucleotides line up with TRBD1. CDR3 size: 16 residues. Trimming cost V 5 bases and J 5 bases; bases outside gene matches: 14. Germline loops: CDR1 LNHDA, CDR2 SQIVND (reference sequence). The CDR3 bases that were read are TGTGCCAGTAGTGCCTCAGCTACAGGGGAGAGGGAGACC. The encoded protein is CASSASATGERET. The entire CDR3 protein is CASSASATGERETQYF.

With respect to this clone: Read coverage stops 3 residues before the CDR3 terminus; the germline J gene supplies the remainder. V gene TRBV20-1 combines with J gene TRBJ2-3, with a tentative D call TRBD1 (6 bases). CDR1 and CDR2 from the germline V gene are DFQATT and SNEGSKA (reference sequence). V gave up 3 bases and J gave up 6 bases, with 7 bases separating them. The CDR3 is 11 residues long. This CDR3 reads CSASRGDTQYF. CDR3 DNA (partial): TGCAGTGCTAGTAGGGGGGATACG.

Remarks on this clone: Coverage ceases 3 residues before the CDR3 finishes, and the germline J gene fills in the end. The chain joins TRBV7-2 to TRBJ2-7; the D is unclear. From germline, CDR1 is SGHTA and CDR2 FQGNSA. Between the trimmed V and J ends, which lost 5 bases and 3 bases, there was a span of 8 bases. The CDR3 has 12 amino acids. The CDR3 bases that were read are TGTGCCAGCAGCCCGGGTGGCTACGAG. It specifies CASSPGGYE. The entire CDR3 protein reads CASSPGGYEQYF.

Of note for this clone: The read ends 3 residues shy of where the CDR3 ends; the end is completed using the germline J gene. V and J are TRBV7-2 and TRBJ2-3; D is unclear. CDR3 size: 13 residues. Looked up from germline, CDR1 is SGHTA and CDR2 is FQGNSA. Trimming removed 4 bases at V and 3 bases at J, with 8 bases between. Partial CDR3 DNA: TGTGCCAGCAGCTCTGTAATAACAGATACG. Translation gives CASSSVITDT. The CDR3 reads in full as CASSSVITDTQYF. Drawing the rest from reference TRBV7-2 and TRBJ2-3, the complete variable domain is GAGVSQSPSNKVTEKGKDVELRCDPISGHTALYWYRQSLGQGLEFLIYFQGNSAPDKSGLPSDRFSAERTGGSVSTLTIQRTQQEDSAVYLCASSSVITDTQYFGPGTRLTVL.

Worth noting for this clone: The read stops 3 residues short of the end of the CDR3; the missing end is completed from the germline J gene. V and J are TRBV7-2 and TRBJ2-2, with 9 bases fitting TRBD1. The CDR3 is 15 amino acids. Germline assignment: CDR1 SGHTA and CDR2 FQGNSA. J gave up 4 bases and V 7 bases, and 7 bases lay outside the gene matches. The CDR3 region is CASTRDRVGTGELFF. The CDR3 DNA, read in part, is TGTGCCAGCACCCGGGACAGGGTAGGCACCGGGGAG.

Worth noting for this clone: Read data end 3 residues before the CDR3 end; the end is taken from the germline J gene. This rearrangement joins TRBV4-2 to TRBJ2-1, with 13 bases aligning to TRBD2. The CDR3 runs to 21 residues. V shed 4 bases and J 0 bases; nucleotides not matched to a gene: 15. Germline CDR1 is LGHNA and CDR2 is YNFKEQ. The chain's CDR3 is CASSRLAGGPVGPSSYNEQFF. The sequenced part of the CDR3 DNA is TGTGCCAGCAGCCGACTAGCGGGAGGCCCCGTAGGACCTAGCTCCTACAATGAG.

Remarks on this clone: The CDR3 end lies 3 residues beyond the end of the read and is filled in from the germline J gene. The rearrangement joins TRBV7-2 to TRBJ2-1, with D perhaps TRBD2 (5 bases). Germline CDR1 is SGHTA and CDR2 is FQGNSA. The CDR3 runs 14 residues. V was cut by 4 bases and J by 7 bases, with 14 bases left in between. The sequenced CDR3 bases are TGTGCCAGCAGCTCTCGAAGGAGCGGAAATGAG. Translated: CASSSRRSGNE. The entire CDR3 sequence reads CASSSRRSGNEQFF. The variable domain in full, with the rest retrieved from reference TRBV7-2 and TRBJ2-1, is GAGVSQSPSNKVTEKGKDVELRCDPISGHTALYWYRQSLGQGLEFLIYFQGNSAPDKSGLPSDRFSAERTGGSVSTLTIQRTQQEDSAVYLCASSSRRSGNEQFFGPGTRLTVL.

CDR3 in amino acids: CASSLADQETQYF. Incomplete CDR3 DNA: TGTGCCAGCAGCCTCGCAGACCAAGAGACC. The chain uses TRBV11-2 and TRBJ2-5; D is undetermined. The sequenced fragment ends 3 residues before the CDR3 boundary, so the rest is inferred from the germline J gene. The CDR3 has 13 amino acids. With 5 bases removed from V and 0 bases from J, the gap between germline ends came to 7 bases. In germline, CDR1 is SGHAT, CDR2 FQNNGV.

Concerning this clone itself: From the germline J gene comes the end of the CDR3, since the read stops 3 residues before it. The gene calls are TRBV5-1 and TRBJ1-5, with TRBD1 matching over 9 bases. Germline CDR1 is SGHRS and CDR2 is YFSETQ. The J segment lost 4 bases and the V segment lost 5 bases, leaving 7 bases of the junction unmatched. The CDR3 contains 15 residues. The CDR3 is CASRPATGGNQPQHF. The CDR3 DNA, read in part, is TGCGCCAGCAGACCCGCGACAGGGGGAAATCAGCCC.

With respect to this clone: The read ends 3 residues before the CDR3 terminus; that terminus is restored from the germline J gene. The V gene is TRBV5-1, the J gene TRBJ2-1, with 13 bases fitting TRBD2. CDR3 size: 15 residues. Germline lookup yields CDR1 SGHRS and CDR2 YFSETQ. The V gene end was trimmed by 2 bases and the J gene end by 6 bases; junction bases not matched to a gene: 2. The DNA read from the CDR3 is TGCGCCAGCAGCTTAGGGACTAGCGGGATCAATGAG. Translation: CASSLGTSGINE. From start to end, the CDR3 is CASSLGTSGINEQFF.